This is a list of T cell receptor beta chains from one sample in a study of regulatory T cells in long-lasting Graves disease. TCRdb used MiXCR to reprocess the multiplex PCR reads, holding one entry per CDR3 protein. The data contain approximately 400,000 distinct CDR3 sequences, around 20% of them singletons. Sample: peripheral blood mononuclear cells (PBMCs), taken when the disease was refractory, from a patient treated with antithyroid drugs. These receptor sequences come from a female donor with Graves disease. Both conserved end residues are part of each CDR3. A D gene is named only where the DNA matches it firmly. Clone size is shown for a subset of rows, as once, few, many or a class of expanded clone.

clone_size	d_call	j_call	v_call	cdr3_nt	cdr3_aa
few	.	TRBJ1-1	TRBV10-3	TGTGCCATCAGCGCCAACAGGGCCGAAGCTTTCTTT	CAISANRAEAFF
.	TRBD2	TRBJ2-2	TRBV6-8	TGTGCCAGCAGCCGCAGCGGGACGAACACCGGGGAGCTGTTTTTT	CASSRSGTNTGELFF
many	TRBD1	TRBJ1-2	TRBV6-1	TGTGCCAGCAATGATTGGGACAGGGGGCGCGTTTCCGGCTATGGCTACACCTTC	CASNDWDRGRVSGYGYTF
.	TRBD1	TRBJ1-2	TRBV20-1	TGCAGTGCTAGGGGGGGGGACAGCATAATCTATGGCTACACCTTC	CSARGGDSIIYGYTF
many	.	TRBJ1-2	TRBV28	TGTGCCAGCAGTCCCAGTTCGGGTGGCTACACCTTC	CASSPSSGGYTF
.	TRBD2	TRBJ2-1	TRBV7-2	TGCGCCAGCAGCCAAGTAGCGGGAGGTTACAATGAGCAGTTCTTC	CASSQVAGGYNEQFF
many	.	TRBJ2-7	TRBV6-1	TGTGCCAGCAGTCCCGTTCCTACGGCGGGACGGAACTACGAGCAGTACTTC	CASSPVPTAGRNYEQYF
few	TRBD1	TRBJ1-5	TRBV12-3/TRBV12-4	TGTGCCAGCCAAAGACAGGGAACTCAAAATCAGCCCCAGCATTTT	CASQRQGTQNQPQHF
.	TRBD2	TRBJ2-1	TRBV14	TGTGCCAGCAGCCAAGATGTCGGGAGGCCCCACAATGAGCAGTTCTTC	CASSQDVGRPHNEQFF
.	TRBD2	TRBJ2-3	TRBV7-3	TGTGCCAGCAGCTTAGCCAGACTAGCGGGGCACACAGATACGCAGTATTTT	CASSLARLAGHTDTQYF
many	.	TRBJ1-1	TRBV2	TGTGCCAGCAGTGAGGAGGGGTACACTGAAGCTTTCTTT	CASSEEGYTEAFF
many	TRBD1	TRBJ1-4	TRBV25-1	TGTGCCAGCAGTGTGACAGGGGGCTCGGCTAATGAAAAACTGTTTTTT	CASSVTGGSANEKLFF
few	.	TRBJ1-3	TRBV6-1	TGTGCCAGCAGGGTAAAACAGGTGTGGGCCTCTGGAAACACCATATATTTT	CASRVKQVWASGNTIYF
.	.	TRBJ1-5	TRBV5-5	TGTGCCAGCAGCTTCGGGAGTCTTCCCCAGCATTTT	CASSFGSLPQHF
.	.	TRBJ2-4	TRBV7-2	TGTGCCAGCAGCCTCGAGGCCTTTGGAGGGGAGGTTTGGGACATTCAGTACTTC	CASSLEAFGGEVWDIQYF
many	.	TRBJ1-1	TRBV30	TGTACGTCCCGACAGAACACTGAAGCTTTCTTT	CTSRQNTEAFF
.	TRBD1	TRBJ2-6	TRBV9	TGTGCCAGCAGCGTAGAGGGGGCTAACGTCTCTGGGGCCAACGTCCTGACTTTC	CASSVEGANVSGANVLTF
many	TRBD1	TRBJ2-7	TRBV6-2/TRBV6-3	TGTGCCAGCAGTTCTACCCTGAGGACAGGGGGCGCGTCCGAGCAGTACTTC	CASSSTLRTGGASEQYF
few	TRBD1	TRBJ1-6	TRBV10-3	TGTGCCATCAGTGTTGGACAGGGATCTACTTCACCCCTCCACTTT	CAISVGQGSTSPLHF
.	.	TRBJ2-5	TRBV7-9	TGTGCCAGCAGTTCCTGGAGTGGGGGCCAAGAGACCCAGTACTTC	CASSSWSGGQETQYF
.	.	TRBJ1-5	TRBV5-1	TGCGCCAGCAGTCCGGGGACTAAGAATCAGCCCCAGCATTTT	CASSPGTKNQPQHF
.	.	TRBJ2-2	TRBV2	TGTGCCAGCAGTAAAAGAACCGGGGAGCTGTTTTTT	CASSKRTGELFF
many	.	TRBJ1-6	TRBV27	TGTGCCAGCAGTTTATCTTCGGGCCTCGTTAATTCACCCCTCCACTTT	CASSLSSGLVNSPLHF
.	TRBD2	TRBJ2-5	TRBV29-1	TGCAGCGTTGGTACGCGGGGGTCCTCGGAGGGGACCCAGTACTTC	CSVGTRGSSEGTQYF
.	TRBD2	TRBJ2-7	TRBV19	TGTGCCAGTAGTATAAAAGCGGGAGGGCCATACGAGCAGTACTTC	CASSIKAGGPYEQYF
.	.	TRBJ2-5	TRBV29-1	TGCAGCGTGATGCCAACCCCCTCCCAAGAGACCCAGTACTTC	CSVMPTPSQETQYF
.	.	TRBJ1-5	TRBV10-3	TGTGCCATCAGTGAGTCGCTGGGACAAGGCAATCAGCCCCAGCATTTT	CAISESLGQGNQPQHF
.	.	TRBJ2-2	TRBV5-1	TGCGCCAGCAGCTTGCTCCTTAGCGGTAACACCGGGGAGCTGTTTTTT	CASSLLLSGNTGELFF
.	TRBD2	TRBJ2-1	TRBV12-3/TRBV12-4	TGTGCCAGCAGCACTAGCGTGGGGAACAATGAGCAGTTCTTC	CASSTSVGNNEQFF
few	TRBD1	TRBJ2-7	TRBV6-2/TRBV6-3	TGTGCCAGCAGTTACTCGAACAGGGGAGCCAACGAGCAGTACTTC	CASSYSNRGANEQYF
few	TRBD2	TRBJ2-7	TRBV7-3	TGTGCCAGCAGCTTCGGCGGGAGGGGGTCCTACGAGCAGTACTTC	CASSFGGRGSYEQYF
many	.	TRBJ2-7	TRBV28	TGTGCCAGCAGTTCTGGGATACCCGCCTACGAGCAGTACTTC	CASSSGIPAYEQYF
.	.	TRBJ2-5	TRBV19	TGTGCCAGTAGTATGGGCGCCCAAGAGACCCAGTACTTC	CASSMGAQETQYF
few	.	TRBJ1-1	TRBV27	TGTGCCAGCAGTTTATACTCAGGACAGAACACTGAAGCTTTCTTT	CASSLYSGQNTEAFF
few	.	TRBJ2-7	TRBV29-1	TGCAGCGCTGAGGTGTTAGCGGAGGCCTCCTACGAGCAGTACTTC	CSAEVLAEASYEQYF
.	TRBD1	TRBJ1-4	TRBV7-8	TGTGCCAGCAGCTTAGACAGGGGGAGAGAAAAACTGTTTTTT	CASSLDRGREKLFF
many	.	TRBJ2-3	TRBV27	TGTGCCAGTACTAGCTTAGGGGATACGCAGTATTTT	CASTSLGDTQYF
.	.	TRBJ2-7	TRBV27	TGTGCCAGCAGTTTATCAGGCACTAGCAATACCTACGAGCAGTACTTC	CASSLSGTSNTYEQYF
.	TRBD2	TRBJ2-7	TRBV10-3	TGTGCCATCAAGGGCGGGGGACTAGCGTCCTACGAGCAGTACTTC	CAIKGGGLASYEQYF
many	.	TRBJ1-1	TRBV30	TGTGCCTGGACGGGGCCAGGGAACACTGAAGCTTTCTTT	CAWTGPGNTEAFF
many	.	TRBJ1-2	TRBV27	TGTGCCAGCAGAGGGGGGGGCGCATGGGCGCCTAACTATGGCTACACCTTC	CASRGGGAWAPNYGYTF
many	.	TRBJ2-7	TRBV5-1	TGCGCCAGCAGCTTCCAGACCGGATACGAGCAGTACTTC	CASSFQTGYEQYF